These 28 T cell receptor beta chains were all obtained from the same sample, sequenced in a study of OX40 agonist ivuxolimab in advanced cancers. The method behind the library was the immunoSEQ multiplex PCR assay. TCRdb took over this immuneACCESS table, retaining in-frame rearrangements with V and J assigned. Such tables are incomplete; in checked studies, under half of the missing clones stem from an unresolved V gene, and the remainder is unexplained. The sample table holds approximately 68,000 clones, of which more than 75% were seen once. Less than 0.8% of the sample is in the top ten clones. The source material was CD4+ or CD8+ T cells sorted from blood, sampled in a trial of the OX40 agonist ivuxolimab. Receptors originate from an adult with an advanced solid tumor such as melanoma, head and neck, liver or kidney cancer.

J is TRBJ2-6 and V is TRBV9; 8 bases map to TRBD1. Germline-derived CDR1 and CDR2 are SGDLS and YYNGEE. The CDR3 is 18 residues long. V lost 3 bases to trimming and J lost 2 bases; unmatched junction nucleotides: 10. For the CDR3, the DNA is TGTGCCAGCAGCGCCGGACAGGGCATATTACCTGGGGCCAACGTCCTGACTTTC. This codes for CASSAGQGILPGANVLTF. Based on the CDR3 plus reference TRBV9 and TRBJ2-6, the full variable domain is DSGVTQTPKHLITATGQRVTLRCSPRSGDLSVYWYQQSLDQGLQFLIQYYNGEERAKGNILERFSAQQFPDLHSELNLSSLELGDSALYFCASSAGQGILPGANVLTFGAGSRLTVL.

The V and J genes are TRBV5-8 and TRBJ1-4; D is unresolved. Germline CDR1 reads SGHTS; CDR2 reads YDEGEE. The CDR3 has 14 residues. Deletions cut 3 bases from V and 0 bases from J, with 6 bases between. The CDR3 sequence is CASSSAATNEKLFF. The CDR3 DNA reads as TGTGCCAGCAGCTCGGCTGCAACTAATGAAAAACTGTTTTTT.

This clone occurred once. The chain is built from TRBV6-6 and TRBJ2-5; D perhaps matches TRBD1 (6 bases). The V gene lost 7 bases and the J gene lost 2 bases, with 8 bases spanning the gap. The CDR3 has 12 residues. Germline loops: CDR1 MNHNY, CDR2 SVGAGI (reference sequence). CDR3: CASTDRQETQYF. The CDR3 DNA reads TGTGCCAGCACCGACAGGCAAGAGACCCAGTACTTC.

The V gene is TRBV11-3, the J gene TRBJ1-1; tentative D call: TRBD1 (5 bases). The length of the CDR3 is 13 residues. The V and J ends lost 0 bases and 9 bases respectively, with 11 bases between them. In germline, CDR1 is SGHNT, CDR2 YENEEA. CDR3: CASSLEGRGQAFF. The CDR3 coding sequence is TGTGCCAGCAGCTTAGAAGGGAGGGGACAAGCTTTCTTT. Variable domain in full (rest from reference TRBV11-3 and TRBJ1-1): EAGVVQSPRYKIIEKKQPVAFWCNPISGHNTLYWYLQNLGQGPELLIRYENEEAVDDSQLPKDRFSAERLKGVDSTLKIQPAELGDSAVYLCASSLEGRGQAFFGQGTRLTVV.

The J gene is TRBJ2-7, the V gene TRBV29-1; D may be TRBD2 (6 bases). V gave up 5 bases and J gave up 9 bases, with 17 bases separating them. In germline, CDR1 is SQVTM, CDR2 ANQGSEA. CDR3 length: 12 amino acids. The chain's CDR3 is CSVNGGTSTQYF. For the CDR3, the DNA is TGCAGCGTTAACGGCGGTACTAGCACGCAGTACTTC.

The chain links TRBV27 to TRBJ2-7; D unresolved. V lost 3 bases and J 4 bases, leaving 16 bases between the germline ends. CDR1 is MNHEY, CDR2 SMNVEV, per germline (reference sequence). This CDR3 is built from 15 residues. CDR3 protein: CASSFASPRLYEQYF. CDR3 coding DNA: TGTGCCAGCAGTTTCGCCAGTCCCAGACTTTACGAGCAGTACTTC.

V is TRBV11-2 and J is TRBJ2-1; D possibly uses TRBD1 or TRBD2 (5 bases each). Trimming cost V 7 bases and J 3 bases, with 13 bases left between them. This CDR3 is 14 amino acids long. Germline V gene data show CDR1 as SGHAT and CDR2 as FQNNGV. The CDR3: CASTRDPVYNEQFF. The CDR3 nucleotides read TGTGCCAGCACCCGGGACCCGGTCTACAATGAGCAGTTCTTC. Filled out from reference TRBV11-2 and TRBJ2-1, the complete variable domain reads EAGVAQSPRYKIIEKRQSVAFWCNPISGHATLYWYQQILGQGPKLLIQFQNNGVVDDSQLPKDRFSAERLKGVDSTLKIQPAKLEDSAVYLCASTRDPVYNEQFFGPGTRLTVL.

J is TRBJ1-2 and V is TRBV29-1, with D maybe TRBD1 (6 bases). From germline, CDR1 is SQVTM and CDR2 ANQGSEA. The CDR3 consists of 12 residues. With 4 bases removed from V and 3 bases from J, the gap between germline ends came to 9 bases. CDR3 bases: TGCAGCGTTGGGAGGACAGACTATGGCTACACCTTC. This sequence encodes CSVGRTDYGYTF.

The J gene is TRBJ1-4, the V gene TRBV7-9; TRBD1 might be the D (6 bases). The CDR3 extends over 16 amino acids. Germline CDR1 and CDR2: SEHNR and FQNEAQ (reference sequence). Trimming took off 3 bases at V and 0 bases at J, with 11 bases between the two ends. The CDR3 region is CASSLRQASTNEKLFF. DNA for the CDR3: TGTGCCAGCAGCTTGAGACAGGCCTCAACTAATGAAAAACTGTTTTTT.

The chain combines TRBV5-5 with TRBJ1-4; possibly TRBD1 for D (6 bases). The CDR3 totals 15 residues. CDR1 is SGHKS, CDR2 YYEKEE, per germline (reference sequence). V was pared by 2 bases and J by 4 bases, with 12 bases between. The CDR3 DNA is TGTGCCAGCAGCTTACCGGGACACAGTAATGAAAAACTGTTTTTT. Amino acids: CASSLPGHSNEKLFF.

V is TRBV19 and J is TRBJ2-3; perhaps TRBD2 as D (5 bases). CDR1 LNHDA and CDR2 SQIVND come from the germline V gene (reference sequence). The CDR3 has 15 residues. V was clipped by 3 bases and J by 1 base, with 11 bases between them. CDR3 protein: CASSIGGFGTDTQYF. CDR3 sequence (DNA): TGTGCCAGTAGTATTGGAGGATTCGGCACAGATACGCAGTATTTT.

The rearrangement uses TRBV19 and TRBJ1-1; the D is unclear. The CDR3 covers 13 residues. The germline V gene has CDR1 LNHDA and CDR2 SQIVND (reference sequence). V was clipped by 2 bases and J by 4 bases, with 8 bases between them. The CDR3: CASSIRGSTEAFF. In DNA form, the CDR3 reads TGTGCCAGTAGTATACGAGGTAGCACTGAAGCTTTCTTT. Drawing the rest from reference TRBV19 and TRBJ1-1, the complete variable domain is DGGITQSPKYLFRKEGQNVTLSCEQNLNHDAMYWYRQDPGQGLRLIYYSQIVNDFQKGDIAEGYSVSREKKESFPLTVTSAQKNPTAFYLCASSIRGSTEAFFGQGTRLTVV.

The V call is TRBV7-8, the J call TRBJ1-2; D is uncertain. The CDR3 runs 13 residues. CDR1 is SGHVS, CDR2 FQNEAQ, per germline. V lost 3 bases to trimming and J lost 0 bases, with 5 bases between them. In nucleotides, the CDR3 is TGTGCCAGCAGCTTCCCAGCTAACTATGGCTACACCTTC. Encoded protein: CASSFPANYGYTF.

CDR3 bases: TGCGCCAGCAGCTTGGGGACAGGTCCTCAAGGGGCCCAGCATTTT. Amino acid sequence: CASSLGTGPQGAQHF. This rearrangement joins TRBV5-1 to TRBJ1-5; 7 nucleotides match TRBD1. Germline V gene lookup returns CDR1 SGHRS and CDR2 YFSETQ. This CDR3 comprises 15 residues. Unmatched junction bases numbered 11, after V lost 0 bases and J lost 11 bases.

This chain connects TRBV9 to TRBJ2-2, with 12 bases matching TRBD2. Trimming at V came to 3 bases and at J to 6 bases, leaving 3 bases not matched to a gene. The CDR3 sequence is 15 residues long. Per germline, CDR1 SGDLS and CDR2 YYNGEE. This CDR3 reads CASSALAGGPGELFF. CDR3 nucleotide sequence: TGTGCCAGCAGCGCCCTAGCGGGGGGGCCCGGGGAGCTGTTTTTT.

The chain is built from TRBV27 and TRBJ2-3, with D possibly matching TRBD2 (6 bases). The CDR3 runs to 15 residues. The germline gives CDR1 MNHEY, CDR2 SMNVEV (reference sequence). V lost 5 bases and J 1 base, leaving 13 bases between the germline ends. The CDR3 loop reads CASSPPPGGTDTQYF. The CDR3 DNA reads TGTGCCAGCAGTCCACCTCCGGGGGGCACAGATACGCAGTATTTT.

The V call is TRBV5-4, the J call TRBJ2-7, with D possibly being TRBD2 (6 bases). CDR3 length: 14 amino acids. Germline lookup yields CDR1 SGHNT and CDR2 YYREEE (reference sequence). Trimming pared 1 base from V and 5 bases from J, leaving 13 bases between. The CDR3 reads CASSLSERENEQYF. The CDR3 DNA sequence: TGTGCCAGCAGCTTGTCCGAACGGGAGAACGAGCAGTACTTC.

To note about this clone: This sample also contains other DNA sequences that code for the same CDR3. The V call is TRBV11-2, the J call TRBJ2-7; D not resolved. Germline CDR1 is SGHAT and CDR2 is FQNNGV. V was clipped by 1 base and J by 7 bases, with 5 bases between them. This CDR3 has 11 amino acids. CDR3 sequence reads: CASSLVGEQYF. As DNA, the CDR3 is TGTGCCAGCAGCTTAGTCGGGGAGCAGTACTTC.

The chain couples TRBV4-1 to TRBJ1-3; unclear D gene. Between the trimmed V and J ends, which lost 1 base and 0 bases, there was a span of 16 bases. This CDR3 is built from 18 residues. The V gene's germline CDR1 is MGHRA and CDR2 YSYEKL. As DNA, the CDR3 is TGCGCCAGCAGCCAAGGGGAATCGTCGAGTAACTCTGGAAACACCATATATTTT. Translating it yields CASSQGESSSNSGNTIYF.

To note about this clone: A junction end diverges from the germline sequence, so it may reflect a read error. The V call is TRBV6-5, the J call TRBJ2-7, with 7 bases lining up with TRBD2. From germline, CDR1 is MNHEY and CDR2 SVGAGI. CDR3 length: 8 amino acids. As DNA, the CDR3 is TGTGCCAGCAGTGGGGAGGGTTTC. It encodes CASSGEGF.

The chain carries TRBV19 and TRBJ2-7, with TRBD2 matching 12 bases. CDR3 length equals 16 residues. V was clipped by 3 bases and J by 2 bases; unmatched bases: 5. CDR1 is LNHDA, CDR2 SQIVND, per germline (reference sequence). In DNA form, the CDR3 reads TGTGCCAGTAGTATCTCGTGGACTAGCGGGACCTACGAGCAGTACTTC. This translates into CASSISWTSGTYEQYF.

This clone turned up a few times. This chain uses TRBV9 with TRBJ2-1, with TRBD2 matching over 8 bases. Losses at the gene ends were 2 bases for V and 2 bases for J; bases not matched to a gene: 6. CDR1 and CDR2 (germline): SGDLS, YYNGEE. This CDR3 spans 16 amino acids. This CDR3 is CASSVLLSGTYNEQFF. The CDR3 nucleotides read TGTGCCAGCAGCGTCTTGCTTAGCGGGACCTACAATGAGCAGTTCTTC.

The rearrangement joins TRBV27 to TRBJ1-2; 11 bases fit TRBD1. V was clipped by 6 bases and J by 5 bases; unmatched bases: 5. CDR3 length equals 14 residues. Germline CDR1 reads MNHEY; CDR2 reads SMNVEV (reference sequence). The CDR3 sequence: CASRPRDRGYGYTF. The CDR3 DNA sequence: TGTGCCAGCAGGCCACGGGACAGGGGGTATGGCTACACCTTC.

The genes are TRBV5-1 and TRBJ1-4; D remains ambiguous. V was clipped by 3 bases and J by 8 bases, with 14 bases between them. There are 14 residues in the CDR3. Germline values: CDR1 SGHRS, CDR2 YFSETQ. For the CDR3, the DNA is TGCGCCAGCAGCTCTGGATCTCGGGGAGAAAAACTGTTTTTT. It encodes CASSSGSRGEKLFF.

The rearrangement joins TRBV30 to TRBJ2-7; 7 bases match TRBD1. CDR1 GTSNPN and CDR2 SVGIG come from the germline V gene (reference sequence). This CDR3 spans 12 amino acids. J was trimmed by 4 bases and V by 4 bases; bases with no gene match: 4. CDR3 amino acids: CAWKGARYEQYF. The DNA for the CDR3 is TGTGCCTGGAAGGGGGCGCGGTACGAGCAGTACTTC.

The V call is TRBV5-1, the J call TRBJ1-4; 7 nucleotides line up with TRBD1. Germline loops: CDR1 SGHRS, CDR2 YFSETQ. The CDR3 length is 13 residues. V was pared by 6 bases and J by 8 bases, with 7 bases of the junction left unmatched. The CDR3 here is CASTRQGSEKLFF. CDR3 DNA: TGCGCCAGCACCAGACAGGGATCCGAAAAACTGTTTTTT.

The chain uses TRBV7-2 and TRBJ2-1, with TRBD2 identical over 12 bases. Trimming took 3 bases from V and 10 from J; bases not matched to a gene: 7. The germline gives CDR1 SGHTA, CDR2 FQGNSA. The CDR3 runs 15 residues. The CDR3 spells CASSFRLAGGGEQFF. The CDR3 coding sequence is TGTGCCAGCAGCTTTCGGCTAGCGGGAGGGGGGGAGCAGTTCTTC. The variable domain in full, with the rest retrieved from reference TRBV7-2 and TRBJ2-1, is GAGVSQSPSNKVTEKGKDVELRCDPISGHTALYWYRQSLGQGLEFLIYFQGNSAPDKSGLPSDRFSAERTGGSVSTLTIQRTQQEDSAVYLCASSFRLAGGGEQFFGPGTRLTVL.

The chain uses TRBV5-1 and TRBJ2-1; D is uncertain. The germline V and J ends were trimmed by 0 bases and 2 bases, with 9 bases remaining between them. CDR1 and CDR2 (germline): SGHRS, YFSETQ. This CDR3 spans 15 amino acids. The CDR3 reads CASSLASTPYNEQFF. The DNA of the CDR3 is TGCGCCAGCAGCTTGGCCTCGACTCCCTACAATGAGCAGTTCTTC.